Listed here are 6 T cell receptor beta chains from one sample, sequenced in a study of T cells in tuberculosis. Profiling relied on immunoSEQ multiplex PCR, and the TCRdb table lists in-frame clones only, not all of them. The data contain about 35,000 clones, more than 85% of them singletons. Time point given: new active TB diagnosis, blood taken before or within 7 days of starting treatment. The material was PBMCs, obtained at tuberculosis diagnosis. All receptors derive from an adult with tuberculosis.

The chain uses TRBV5-4 and TRBJ1-1, with 8 bases aligning to TRBD1. Trimming at V came to 2 bases and at J to 8 bases, leaving 5 bases not matched to a gene. Germline V gene data show CDR1 as SGHNT and CDR2 as YYREEE (reference sequence). The CDR3 length is 13 residues. In DNA form, the CDR3 reads TGTGCCAGCAGCTTCGGACAGGGAGTCGAAGCTTTCTTT. It specifies CASSFGQGVEAFF.

The V gene is TRBV5-1, the J gene TRBJ2-3; TRBD2 matches at 9 bases. Germline CDR1 is SGHRS and CDR2 is YFSETQ. V gave up 3 bases and J gave up 1 base; unmatched junction bases: 6. The CDR3 runs to 16 residues. The CDR3 DNA reads TGCGCCAGCAGCTGGGGAGCGGGGGGCCGCACAGATACGCAGTATTTT. This translates into CASSWGAGGRTDTQYF.

In DNA form, the CDR3 reads TGTGCCAGCAGTGAAGCGCAGTTCTGGGACATCAAAAACATTCAGTACTTC. It encodes CASSEAQFWDIKNIQYF. V and J are TRBV2 and TRBJ2-4; D is possibly TRBD1 (6 bases). V was clipped by 0 bases and J by 3 bases, with 15 bases between them. The CDR3 is made up of 17 amino acids. Per germline, CDR1 SNHLY and CDR2 FYNNEI.

The V gene is TRBV28, the J gene TRBJ1-5, with TRBD1 matching over 8 bases. The ends lost 5 bases at V and 3 bases at J; junction bases unmatched: 15. This CDR3 contains 18 residues. CDR1 is MDHEN, CDR2 SYDVKM, per germline. CDR3 coding DNA: TGTGCCAGCAGTATCGCGGACAGGGCCTCAGTTTACAATCAGCCCCAGCATTTT. It encodes CASSIADRASVYNQPQHF.

V gene TRBV10-2 combines with J gene TRBJ1-4; a possible D gene is TRBD1 (5 bases). CDR3 length: 12 amino acids. Germline CDR1 WSHSY, CDR2 SAAADI. The V end lost 0 bases, the J end lost 14 bases, and 10 bases lay between the germline ends. CDR3 coding DNA: TGCGCCAGCAGTGAGTCTCAGGGTGGGCTGTTTTTT. Translation gives CASSESQGGLFF.

V gene TRBV18 combines with J gene TRBJ1-1; 8 positions match TRBD1. Germline lookup yields CDR1 KGHSH and CDR2 LQKENI. Trimming removed 1 base from V and 2 bases from J; junction bases left unmatched: 12. This CDR3 comprises 18 residues. The CDR3 spells CASSPRPATQGENTEAFF. In DNA, the CDR3 is TGTGCCAGCTCACCACGTCCTGCTACACAGGGGGAAAACACTGAAGCTTTCTTT.